The 27 T cell receptor beta chains below were found in one sample sequenced in a study of CXCR3-negative and CXCR3-positive naive CD8 T cells. UMI-labeled 5' RACE yielded the TRB cDNA libraries. Reprocessing the 5' RACE reads, TCRdb reports a single entry for every CDR3 protein and omits DNA. The sample data list under 10,000 distinct CDR3 sequences. Sequenced material: naive CXCR3- CD8+ T cells from blood. As to subset: CD45RO-CCR7+CD27+CD95- naive CD8+ T cells lacking CXCR3 (TNR3-). These receptors all stem from a human donor in good health. Some clones in this sample may be carry-over from other donors' samples.

In terms of frequency, this clonotype is medium-sized (0.01 to 0.1%). The J gene is TRBJ2-7, the V gene TRBV29-1; the TRBD2 assignment by TCRdb is unverifiable without DNA. This CDR3 comprises 13 residues. Germline V CDR1 and CDR2: SQVTM, ANQGSEA. This chain's CDR3 is CSVMDLLRFEQYF.

This clonotype is medium-sized (0.01 to 0.1%) by frequency. This chain connects TRBV20-1 to TRBJ1-2; TCRdb's D call, TRBD1, is unchecked because there is no DNA. CDR1 and CDR2 (germline): DFQATT, SNEGSKA (reference sequence). There are 19 residues in the CDR3. This CDR3 is CSARGYPSGTGLTNYGYTF.

This clonotype is medium-sized (0.01 to 0.1%) by frequency. This rearrangement joins TRBV12-3 or TRBV12-4 to TRBJ1-1. This CDR3 is built from 16 residues. The CDR3 reads CASSFPDFVGGQQAFF.

This clonotype ranks as medium-sized (0.01 to 0.1%) in terms of frequency. This chain's CDR3 is CASSLLGSYNEQFF. The chain joins TRBV5-8 to TRBJ2-1. This CDR3 spans 14 amino acids. The germline V gene has CDR1 SGHTS and CDR2 YDEGEE.

This clonotype ranks as medium-sized in terms of frequency. The chain combines TRBV24-1 with TRBJ2-1. This CDR3 comprises 12 residues. The germline gives CDR1 KGHDR, CDR2 SFDVKD. This chain's CDR3 is CATSVSDNEQFF.

This chain links TRBV2 with TRBJ2-7. CDR3 length equals 11 residues. Germline CDR1 and CDR2: SNHLY and FYNNEI. The CDR3 here is CASSEGTTRYF.

The gene calls are TRBV28 and TRBJ1-5; with no DNA, the TCRdb D assignment of TRBD1 cannot be verified. This CDR3 spans 14 amino acids. Germline values: CDR1 MDHEN, CDR2 SYDVKM. The CDR3 spells CASSLRTGHQPQHF. The whole variable domain, filled in from reference TRBV28 and TRBJ1-5, reads DVKVTQSSRYLVKRTGEKVFLECVQDMDHENMFWYRQDPGLGLRLIYFSYDVKMKEKGDIPEGYSVSREKKERFSLILESASTNQTSMYLCASSLRTGHQPQHFGDGTRLSIL.

This clonotype ranks as medium-sized in terms of frequency. V gene TRBV6-2 or TRBV6-3 combines with J gene TRBJ2-1; without DNA, the TCRdb call of TRBD2 cannot be checked. Germline V gene lookup returns CDR1 MNHEY and CDR2 SVGEGT. The length of the CDR3 is 14 residues. CDR3 sequence: CASIGTSGSDEQFF.

This clonotype counts as medium-sized by frequency. This sequence joins TRBV9 and TRBJ2-1; checking the TCRdb D call of TRBD2 is not possible without DNA. The germline V gene has CDR1 SGDLS and CDR2 YYNGEE. The CDR3 is 16 residues long. CDR3 amino acids: CASSPDGTSGTNEQFF.

V gene TRBV2 combines with J gene TRBJ1-1. The CDR3 spans 12 residues. The germline V gene encodes CDR1 SNHLY and CDR2 FYNNEI. The CDR3 region is CASRARNTEAFF.

According to its frequency, this clonotype is medium-sized. This sequence joins TRBV29-1 and TRBJ1-2; absent DNA, TCRdb's TRBD1 call cannot be checked. The CDR3 is 15 amino acids. Germline V lookup: CDR1 SQVTM, CDR2 ANQGSEA. The CDR3 region is CSVEDLDRAVYGYTF. The full variable domain, its missing parts supplied by reference TRBV29-1 and TRBJ1-2, is SAVISQKPSRDICQRGTSLTIQCQVDSQVTMMFWYRQQPGQSLTLIATANQGSEATYESGFVIDKFPISRPNLTFSTLTVSNMSPEDSSIYLCSVEDLDRAVYGYTFGSGTRLTVV.

The chain uses TRBV11-2 and TRBJ2-1; TCRdb indicates TRBD1, and absent DNA this call remains unverified. The CDR3 is made up of 14 amino acids. The germline V gene encodes CDR1 SGHAT and CDR2 FQNNGV. CDR3 protein: CASSFGTPIDEQFF.

The CDR3 protein is CATGTGGEKLFF. The chain links TRBV19 to TRBJ1-4; TCRdb's D gene call, TRBD1, goes unchecked for lack of DNA. The CDR3 totals 12 residues. Germline V gives CDR1 LNHDA, CDR2 SQIVND (reference sequence).

The CDR3 loop is CASSPKAADRICEKLFF. This sequence joins TRBV23-1 and TRBJ1-4; TCRdb calls TRBD1, which cannot be checked without DNA. TRBV23-1 is known as an ORF, though its function is uncertain. This CDR3 is built from 17 residues.

This rearrangement joins TRBV13 to TRBJ2-7; the TRBD1 assignment by TCRdb is unverifiable without DNA. The germline gives CDR1 PRHDT, CDR2 FYEKMQ (reference sequence). The CDR3 is 15 residues long. CDR3 sequence: CASRSLGQGAYEQYF.

This sequence joins TRBV12-3 or TRBV12-4 and TRBJ1-5; absent DNA, TCRdb's TRBD1 call cannot be checked. The CDR3 totals 13 residues. CDR3 sequence: CASSQTGVEPQHF.

The rearrangement uses TRBV12-3 or TRBV12-4 and TRBJ1-1; without DNA, the TCRdb call of TRBD1 cannot be checked. The CDR3 consists of 13 residues. The CDR3: CASSQGPGTEAFF.

The genes are TRBV25-1 and TRBJ2-7; the TCRdb D gene call, TRBD1, has no DNA to confirm it. Germline loops: CDR1 MGHDK, CDR2 SYGVNS. The CDR3 totals 12 residues. CDR3 region: CASSAGNYEQYF.

The V call is TRBV5-1, the J call TRBJ2-1; with no DNA, the TCRdb D assignment of TRBD2 cannot be verified. Germline-derived CDR1 and CDR2 are SGHRS and YFSETQ. This CDR3 contains 13 residues. This CDR3 reads CASSNGLVEEQFF.

This clonotype is classed as medium-sized by frequency. This rearrangement joins TRBV27 to TRBJ2-1; checking the TCRdb D call of TRBD2 is not possible without DNA. The CDR3 extends over 16 amino acids. The V gene's germline CDR1 is MNHEY and CDR2 SMNVEV (reference sequence). The CDR3 here is CASSSASGSGYNEQFF.

This clonotype counts as medium-sized by frequency. This sequence joins TRBV2 and TRBJ2-2; TCRdb's D call of TRBD1 is untestable without DNA. Germline CDR1 is SNHLY and CDR2 is FYNNEI. This CDR3 is 15 amino acids long. The chain's CDR3 is CASSGPGSAAGELFF.

This chain joins TRBV15 and TRBJ2-7; the D gene TCRdb calls, TRBD2, cannot be checked with no DNA. The CDR3 spans 15 residues. Per the germline V gene, CDR1 is LNHNV and CDR2 is YYDKDF (reference sequence). CDR3 in amino acids: CATSSTSGSPYEQYF.

The chain's CDR3 is CASSLLSNYGYTF. The chain uses TRBV28 and TRBJ1-2. The CDR3 has 13 amino acids. Germline loops: CDR1 MDHEN, CDR2 SYDVKM.

The V and J genes are TRBV20-1 and TRBJ2-1; TCRdb designates TRBD2, a call that cannot be tested without DNA. The germline V gene encodes CDR1 DFQATT and CDR2 SNEGSKA (reference sequence). The CDR3 is 16 residues long. This chain's CDR3 is CSARDIGTSGYNEQFF.

This clonotype shows up as medium-sized by frequency. V usage is TRBV14 and J usage is TRBJ2-2; TCRdb reports TRBD2, a call that lacks DNA to check it against. Looked up from germline, CDR1 is SGHDN and CDR2 is FVKESK. The CDR3 consists of 16 residues. The CDR3 region is CASSQESSGLAGELFF.

Frequency places this clonotype as medium-sized. The chain uses TRBV7-3 and TRBJ1-1. CDR3 size: 14 residues. Germline CDR1 is SGHTA and CDR2 is FQGTGA. CDR3 in amino acids: CASSLFWANTEAFF.

The chain employs TRBV20-1 and TRBJ2-7; with no DNA, the TCRdb D assignment of TRBD2 cannot be verified. From germline, CDR1 is DFQATT and CDR2 SNEGSKA (reference sequence). The CDR3 totals 13 residues. CDR3 in amino acids: CSARAGTSYEQYF.